The next 7 T cell receptor beta chains were all read from a single sample in a study of CD8+CD57+ T cells in acquired aplastic anemia. TCR beta VDJ combinations and CDR3 sequences were profiled from genomic DNA. MiXCR was run by TCRdb on the reads, yielding one entry per CDR3 protein. The sample includes hundreds of thousands of distinct CDR3 sequences, about 70% of them seen just once. Sequenced sample: sorted CD4+, CD8+, or CD8+CD57+ T cells (not recorded which) from PBMCs. Receptors originate from a human donor in good health, serving as a control.

The rearrangement links TRBV7-4 to TRBJ2-3, with 10 bases fitting TRBD2. The CDR3 spans 17 residues. From germline, CDR1 is SGHVT and CDR2 SQSDAQ. Trimming took 5 bases from V and 0 from J; bases not matched to a gene: 8. In DNA, the CDR3 is TGTGCCAGCAGCCTCAGGGCTAGCGGGGGTAGCACAGATACGCAGTATTTT. Residues: CASSLRASGGSTDTQYF.

Remarks on this clonotype: At one end, the junction sequence differs from germline, possibly due to a read error. The chain combines TRBV27 with TRBJ1-4; D remains ambiguous. CDR3 length: 15 residues. Germline values: CDR1 MNHEY, CDR2 SMNVEV (reference sequence). The CDR3 is CASTKTRTSDEKPFF. The DNA of the CDR3 is TGTGCCAGCACCAAGACGAGGACGAGCGATGAAAAACCGTTTTTT.

This chain uses TRBV5-8 with TRBJ2-7; D is uncertain. The ends were cut back, 3 bases at V and 2 bases at J, with 12 bases in the middle. This CDR3 comprises 14 residues. Germline CDR1 and CDR2: SGHTS and YDEGEE. Here the CDR3 reads CASSYPGRPYEQYF. The CDR3 nucleotides are TGTGCCAGCAGCTACCCCGGGCGGCCCTACGAGCAGTACTTC. The full variable domain, completed using reference TRBV5-8 and TRBJ2-7, is EAGVTQSPTHLIKTRGQQATLRCSPISGHTSVYWYQQALGLGLQFLLWYDEGEERNRGNFPPRFSGRQFPNYSSELNVNALELEDSALYLCASSYPGRPYEQYFGPGTRLTVT.

This clonotype was found many times. The rearrangement links TRBV2 to TRBJ2-2, with D perhaps matching TRBD1 or TRBD2 (5 bases each). Germline V CDR1 and CDR2: SNHLY, FYNNEI. The germline V and J ends were trimmed by 8 bases and 0 bases, with 13 bases remaining between them. This CDR3 region has 15 residues. The CDR3 region is CASGRDGPNTGELFF. Written as DNA, the CDR3 is TGTGCCAGCGGCCGGGACGGACCGAACACCGGGGAGCTGTTTTTT.

This clonotype has more than one count but fewer than ten. The chain uses TRBV20-1 and TRBJ2-1; TRBD1 aligns across 8 bases. Germline V gene sequence: CDR1 DFQATT, CDR2 SNEGSKA (reference sequence). The CDR3 length is 12 residues. Losses at the gene ends were 5 bases for V and 6 bases for J; bases not matched to a gene: 3. The CDR3 DNA follows: TGCAGTGCTTCAGACAGGGGCAATGAGCAGTTCTTC. Translating it yields CSASDRGNEQFF.

The V and J genes are TRBV20-1 and TRBJ1-1; 8 bases match TRBD1. V lost 3 bases to trimming and J lost 4 bases; unmatched junction nucleotides: 10. From germline, CDR1 is DFQATT and CDR2 SNEGSKA (reference sequence). This CDR3 has 15 amino acids. For the CDR3, the DNA is TGCAGTGCTAGCAGCAGGGACAGGAAAAGCACTGAAGCTTTCTTT. Translation gives CSASSRDRKSTEAFF.

Here the CDR3 DNA reads TGCGCCAGCAGCTTGGTGTCAGAGAATTCACCCCTCCACTTT. This translates into CASSLVSENSPLHF. The rearrangement joins TRBV5-1 to TRBJ1-6; D call uncertain. The V and J ends lost 0 bases and 7 bases respectively, with 8 bases between them. Germline V gives CDR1 SGHRS, CDR2 YFSETQ. The CDR3 spans 14 residues.